This TCR beta chain stems from a study of CD8 T cells in ankylosing spondylitis. From the 5' RACE reads, TCRdb called clonotypes with MiXCR, one entry per CDR3 protein. The sample includes about 240,000 distinct CDR3 sequences, approximately 9% of them seen just once. Ten or more counts support this clonotype. Its antigen is not identified. General observations from the study: Reports say disease-linked clones showed up significantly more in matched ankylosing spondylitis synovial fluid. Clones linked to disease, bearing a CD8+ phenotype, were relatively rare in peripheral blood.

The germline V gene has CDR1 SGHTA and CDR2 FQGNSA. Trimming cost V 0 bases and J 5 bases, with 11 bases left between them. CDR3 length: 15 amino acids. The clonotype originates from a male donor with ankylosing spondylitis or in good health (not recorded which). This chain connects TRBV7-2 to TRBJ2-1; TRBD1 is a possible D gene (6 bases). Sample: blood, either unsorted or a sorted T cell fraction (not recorded which). The CDR3 sequence: CASSLATGHHNEQFF. CDR3 in DNA: TGTGCCAGCAGCTTAGCAACAGGGCATCACAATGAGCAGTTCTTC.